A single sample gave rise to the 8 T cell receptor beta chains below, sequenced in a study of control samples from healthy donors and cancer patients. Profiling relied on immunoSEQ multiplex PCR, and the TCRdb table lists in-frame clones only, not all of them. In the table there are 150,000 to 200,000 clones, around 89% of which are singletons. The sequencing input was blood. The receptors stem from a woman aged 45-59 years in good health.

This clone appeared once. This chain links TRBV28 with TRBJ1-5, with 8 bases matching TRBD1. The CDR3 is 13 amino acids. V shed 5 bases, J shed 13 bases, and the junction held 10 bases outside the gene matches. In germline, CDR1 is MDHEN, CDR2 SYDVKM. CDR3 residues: CASSPRRQGRQHF. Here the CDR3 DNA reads TGTGCCAGCAGTCCCAGACGACAGGGGAGGCAGCATTTT.

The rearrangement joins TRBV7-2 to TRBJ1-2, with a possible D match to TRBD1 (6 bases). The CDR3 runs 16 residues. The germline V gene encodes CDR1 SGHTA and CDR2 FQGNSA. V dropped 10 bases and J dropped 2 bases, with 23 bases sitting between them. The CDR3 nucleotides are TGTGCCACCCAGCGGGGAGGGGGACGGGGAAACTATGGCTACACCTTC. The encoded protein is CATQRGGGRGNYGYTF.

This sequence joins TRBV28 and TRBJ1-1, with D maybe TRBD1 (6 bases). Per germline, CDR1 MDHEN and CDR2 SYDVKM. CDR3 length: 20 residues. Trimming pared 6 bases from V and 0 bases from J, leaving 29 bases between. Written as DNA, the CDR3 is TGTGCCAGCAGACCCAGAATAAGAACAGGGCTTCCGAATGTGAACACTGAAGCTTTCTTT. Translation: CASRPRIRTGLPNVNTEAFF.

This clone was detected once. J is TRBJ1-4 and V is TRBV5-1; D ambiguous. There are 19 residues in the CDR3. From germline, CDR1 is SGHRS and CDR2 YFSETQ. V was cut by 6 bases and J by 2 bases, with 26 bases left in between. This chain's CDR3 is CASNRGLFPTSSTNEKLFF. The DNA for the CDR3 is TGCGCCAGCAACCGCGGTTTGTTTCCAACCTCCTCCACTAATGAAAAACTGTTTTTT.

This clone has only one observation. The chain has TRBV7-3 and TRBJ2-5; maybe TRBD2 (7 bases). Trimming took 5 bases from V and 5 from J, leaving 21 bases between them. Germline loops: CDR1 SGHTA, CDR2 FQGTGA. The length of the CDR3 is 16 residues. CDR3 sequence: CASSPFGGALRETQYF. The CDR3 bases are TGTGCCAGCAGCCCCTTTGGGGGGGCCCTACGGGAGACCCAGTACTTC.

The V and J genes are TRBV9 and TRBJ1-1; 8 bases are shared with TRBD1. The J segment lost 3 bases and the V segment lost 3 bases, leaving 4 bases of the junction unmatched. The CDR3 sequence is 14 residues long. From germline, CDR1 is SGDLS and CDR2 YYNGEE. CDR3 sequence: CASSGQGRHTEAFF. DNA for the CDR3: TGTGCCAGCAGCGGACAGGGGCGACACACTGAAGCTTTCTTT.

CDR3 residues: CASSPPANFFDTEAFF. CDR3 DNA: TGTGCCAGCTCACCACCGGCAAATTTCTTTGACACTGAAGCTTTCTTT. This chain connects TRBV18 to TRBJ1-1; D gene ambiguous. Between the trimmed V and J ends, which lost 0 bases and 3 bases, there was a span of 14 bases. CDR3 length equals 16 residues. Germline values: CDR1 KGHSH, CDR2 LQKENI.

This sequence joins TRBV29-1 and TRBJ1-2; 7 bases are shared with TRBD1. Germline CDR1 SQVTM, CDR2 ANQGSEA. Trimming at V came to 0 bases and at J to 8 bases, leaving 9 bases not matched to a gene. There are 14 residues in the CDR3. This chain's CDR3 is CSVEEEDRPGGYTF. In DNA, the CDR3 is TGCAGCGTTGAAGAGGAGGACAGGCCAGGGGGCTACACCTTC. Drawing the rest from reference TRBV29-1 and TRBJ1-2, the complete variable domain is SAVISQKPSRDICQRGTSLTIQCQVDSQVTMMFWYRQQPGQSLTLIATANQGSEATYESGFVIDKFPISRPNLTFSTLTVSNMSPEDSSIYLCSVEEEDRPGGYTFGSGTRLTVV.